This passage covers 10 T cell receptor beta chains from one sample sequenced in a study of T-cell reconstitution after alpha-beta-depleted transplantation in children. Using unique molecular identifiers, the investigators prepared the TCRbeta library. TCRdb itself ran the PCR reads through MiXCR, one entry per CDR3 protein. The table records some 350,000 distinct CDR3 sequences, roughly 17% of them present only once. This specimen was PBMCs, mostly from graft donor cells, taken 360 days after TCRalphabeta/CD19-depleted stem cell transplant. The receptor source for this set is a male patient aged 2-15 years who had a stem cell transplant for acute lymphoblastic leukemia, so the T cells may come from the graft donor.

This clonotype has just a few counts. The chain recombines TRBV7-2 with TRBJ2-7; D not resolved. Deletions cut 1 base from V and 5 bases from J, with 12 bases between. The CDR3 sequence is 14 residues long. CDR1 is SGHTA and CDR2 is FQGNSA in the germline V gene. Written as DNA, the CDR3 is TGTGCCAGCAGCTTAGGGCAGCCTATCAACGAGCAGTACTTC. It encodes CASSLGQPINEQYF.

The chain couples TRBV20-1 to TRBJ2-1; TRBD2 matches at 14 bases. The germline CDR1 and CDR2 sequences are DFQATT and SNEGSKA (reference sequence). The CDR3 extends over 17 amino acids. V trimming: 6 bases; J trimming: 4 bases; junction bases outside the gene matches: 11. The DNA of the CDR3 is TGCAGTGCCGTCGGACTAGCGGGAGGCCTTCCTTACAATGAGCAGTTCTTC. It encodes CSAVGLAGGLPYNEQFF.

The chain couples TRBV5-1 to TRBJ1-2; D unclear. The germline V gene has CDR1 SGHRS and CDR2 YFSETQ. V lost 7 bases, J lost 4 bases, and 17 bases lay in between. The CDR3 runs to 14 residues. The CDR3 DNA is TGCGCCAGCTCGGACCCGCTCGGGGTCTATGGCTACACCTTC. This sequence encodes CASSDPLGVYGYTF.

In this sample, this clonotype turned up a few times. The J gene is TRBJ2-1, the V gene TRBV25-1; D is perhaps TRBD1 or TRBD2 (6 bases each). Germline assignment: CDR1 MGHDK and CDR2 SYGVNS. The CDR3 loop spans 14 amino acids. The V and J ends lost 3 bases and 3 bases respectively, with 9 bases between them. CDR3 in amino acids: CASSEGGFYNEQFF. The CDR3 coding sequence is TGTGCCAGCAGTGAGGGGGGCTTCTACAATGAGCAGTTCTTC.

This clonotype has a count of ten or more. The chain joins TRBV12-3 or TRBV12-4 to TRBJ2-5, with 8 nucleotides matching TRBD1. The J segment lost 4 bases and the V segment lost 7 bases, leaving 8 bases of the junction unmatched. The CDR3 length is 14 residues. The DNA of the CDR3 is TGTGCCAGCACTAAGACAGGGGTTCGAGAGACCCAGTACTTC. Translated: CASTKTGVRETQYF.

For the CDR3, the DNA is TGCGCCAGCAGCCAAGCCCGGACAGGGCATGAGCAGTTCTTC. Translation gives CASSQARTGHEQFF. The chain couples TRBV4-3 to TRBJ2-1; 8 nucleotides align to TRBD1. CDR3 length equals 14 residues. Germline V CDR1 and CDR2: LGHNA, YSLEER. V lost 1 base and J lost 8; bases outside the gene matches: 4.

In its sample, this clonotype was seen a few times. The chain uses TRBV12-3 or TRBV12-4 and TRBJ2-6; 7 bases fit TRBD1. The V gene end was trimmed by 5 bases and the J gene end by 2 bases; junction bases not matched to a gene: 0. This CDR3 contains 14 residues. The CDR3 DNA follows: TGTGCCAGCAGTGACAGGGCTGGGGCCAACGTCCTGACTTTC. Protein product: CASSDRAGANVLTF.

This clonotype was seen a handful of times. The CDR3: CASSPDRIPTDTQYF. The CDR3 bases are TGTGCCAGCAGTCCTGACAGGATCCCCACAGATACGCAGTATTTT. The chain couples TRBV28 to TRBJ2-3; weak D call: TRBD1 (6 bases). CDR3 size: 15 residues. Germline V CDR1 and CDR2: MDHEN, SYDVKM. The germline V and J ends were trimmed by 5 bases and 2 bases, with 14 bases remaining between them.

This clonotype was detected many times. This rearrangement joins TRBV29-1 to TRBJ2-3, with D maybe TRBD2 (6 bases). V lost 4 bases and J lost 2, with 13 bases in between. Germline lookup yields CDR1 SQVTM and CDR2 ANQGSEA. This CDR3 is 14 amino acids long. CDR3 amino acids: CSVGRGGTTDTQYF. The CDR3 DNA follows: TGCAGCGTTGGTAGGGGAGGTACCACAGATACGCAGTATTTT.

The chain employs TRBV7-2 and TRBJ2-2, with D perhaps being TRBD1 or TRBD2 (7 bases each). The CDR3 consists of 16 residues. Germline-derived CDR1 and CDR2 are SGHTA and FQGNSA. Between the trimmed V and J ends, which lost 1 base and 7 bases, there was a span of 16 bases. The CDR3 protein is CASSLGPGGGIGELFF. CDR3 bases: TGTGCCAGCAGCTTAGGACCAGGGGGGGGAATCGGGGAGCTGTTTTTT.